This entry describes one TCR beta chain. Its antigen is unknown. MiXCR, applied by TCRdb to the reads, yields one record per CDR3 protein. The top ten clones hold approximately 10% of a sample with about 400,000 distinct CDR3 sequences, approximately 18% of them seen once. This sample is drawn from a study of T cell repertoires in cytomegalovirus infection. On the study more broadly: Public TCR beta signatures provided an indication of both CMV infection and a matching HLA type. Study-level results: Pooled public TCR beta family frequency picked out CMV carriers with the relevant HLA.

Germline assignment: CDR1 SNHLY and CDR2 FYNNEI. Trimming took off 7 bases at V and 4 bases at J, with 16 bases between the two ends. This CDR3 region has 14 residues. The specimen sequenced was PBMCs. The chain couples TRBV2 to TRBJ1-2; maybe TRBD1 (6 bases). The sequence derives from a human donor in good health (CMV status not recorded). Some clones in this sample may be carry-over from other donors' samples. CDR3 sequence: CASKGEEGAYGYTF. The CDR3 region has the DNA TGTGCCAGCAAGGGGGAGGAGGGCGCCTATGGCTACACCTTC.